This TCR beta chain came from a study of blood T cell repertoires in COVID-19. Study in general: Acute-phase and convalescent COVID-19 samples originated in the United States, Italy and Spain. PBMCs, B-cell-depleted T cells, or T cells were the source of the cDNA or gDNA that made up the material.

The germline CDR1 and CDR2 sequences are GTSNPN and SVGIG (reference sequence). Trimming cost V 2 bases and J 4 bases; bases outside gene matches: 11. The CDR3 sequence is 17 residues long. Authors' processing steps: Using reference gene primer amplification, nucleated cell counts were estimated. Using immunoSEQ multiplex PCR, the repertoire was profiled, and TCRdb retains in-frame clones only, with some absent. V and J calls plus clone size are reproduced from that table; the DNA served to infer D and trimming. The data hold 85,000 to 130,000 clones, with about 80% observed a single time. This rearrangement joins TRBV30 to TRBJ1-1; 12 bases align to TRBD1. What was sequenced was peripheral blood. The receptor's source is a man aged 55 to 70 with acute or convalescent COVID-19. The CDR3 DNA reads TGTGCCTGGAGTCAATGGGACAGGGGGCGCGACGGCACTGAAGCTTTCTTT. It is translated as CAWSQWDRGRDGTEAFF.